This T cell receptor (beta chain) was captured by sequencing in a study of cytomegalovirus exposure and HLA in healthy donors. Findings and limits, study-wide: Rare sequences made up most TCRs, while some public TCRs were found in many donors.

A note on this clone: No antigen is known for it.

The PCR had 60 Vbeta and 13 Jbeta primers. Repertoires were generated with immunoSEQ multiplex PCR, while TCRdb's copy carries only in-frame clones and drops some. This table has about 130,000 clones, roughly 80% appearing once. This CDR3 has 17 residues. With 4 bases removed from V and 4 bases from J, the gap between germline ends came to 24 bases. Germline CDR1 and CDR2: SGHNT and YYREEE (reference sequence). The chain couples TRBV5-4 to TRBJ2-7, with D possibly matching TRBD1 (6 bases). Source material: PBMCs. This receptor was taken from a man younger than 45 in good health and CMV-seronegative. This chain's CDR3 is CASSTEEDSYKNYEQYF. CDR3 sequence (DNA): TGTGCCAGCAGCACAGAAGAGGACAGCTATAAGAATTACGAGCAGTACTTC.